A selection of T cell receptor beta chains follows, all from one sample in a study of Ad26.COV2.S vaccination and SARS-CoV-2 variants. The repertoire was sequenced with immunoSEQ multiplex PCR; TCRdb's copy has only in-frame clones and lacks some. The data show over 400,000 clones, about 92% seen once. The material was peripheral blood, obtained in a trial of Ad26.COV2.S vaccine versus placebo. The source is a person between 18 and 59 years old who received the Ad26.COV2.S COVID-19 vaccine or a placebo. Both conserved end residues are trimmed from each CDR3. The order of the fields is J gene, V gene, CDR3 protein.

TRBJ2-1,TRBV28,ASSSRTNGDNEQF
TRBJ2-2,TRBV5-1,ASSLEAGVNTGELF
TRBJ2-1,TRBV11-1,ASSLIAGVRYNEQF
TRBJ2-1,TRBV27,ASSVDRDAYNEQF
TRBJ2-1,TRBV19,ASSWAGMNNEQF
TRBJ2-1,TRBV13,ASSPRGTSGPQEEQF
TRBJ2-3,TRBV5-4,ASSLTSGRAPDTQY
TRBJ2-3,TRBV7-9,ASSHNPGRGHDTQY
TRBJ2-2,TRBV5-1,ASTVRTPPNTGELF
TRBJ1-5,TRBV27,ASSIQDLSSVNSNQPQH
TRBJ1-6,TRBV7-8,ASSLARGTVSGSPLH
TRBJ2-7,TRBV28,ASRALYEQY
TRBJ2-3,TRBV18,ASSPLPSDTDTQY
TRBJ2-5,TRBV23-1,ASSQSGTTTQETQY
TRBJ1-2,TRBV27,ASSLYGDINYGYT
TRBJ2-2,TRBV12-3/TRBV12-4,ASSFAAGELF
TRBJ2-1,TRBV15,ATSREADEQF
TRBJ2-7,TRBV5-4,ASSIRTSGYEQY
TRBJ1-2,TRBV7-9,ASSPAGTSYGYT
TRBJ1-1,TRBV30,AWSVPQGKNTEAF
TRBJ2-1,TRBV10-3,AISETAGSSYNEQF
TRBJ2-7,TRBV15,ATSFTGTFSYEQY
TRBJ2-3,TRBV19,ASSRRGRRGHTDTQY
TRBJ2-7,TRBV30,AWSSGRGPSGEQY
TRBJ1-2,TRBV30,ASQDRVGDGYT
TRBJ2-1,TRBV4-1,ASSQVGLQTGEQF
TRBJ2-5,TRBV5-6,ASSLIYQETQY
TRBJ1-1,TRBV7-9,ASSYPRRTGTNTEAF
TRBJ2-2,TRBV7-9,ASPISTIKEGGTGELF
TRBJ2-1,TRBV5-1,ASSSDIPSGTLSSYNEQF
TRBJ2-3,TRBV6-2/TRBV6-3,ASSYSLAGGFTDTQY
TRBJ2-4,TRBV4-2,ASSQRVGAGDIQY
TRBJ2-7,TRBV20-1,SASFGQSYEQY
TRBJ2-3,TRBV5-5,ASSFRDRDYTDTQY
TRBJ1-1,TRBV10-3,AISGDGLTEAF
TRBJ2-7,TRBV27,ASMGAPLEQY
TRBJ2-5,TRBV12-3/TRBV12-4,ASSLEGRETQY
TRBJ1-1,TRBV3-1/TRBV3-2,ASARGELNTEAF
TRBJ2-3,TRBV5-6,ASSLEGRGLTDTQY
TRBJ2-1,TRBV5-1,ASSLGQYNEQF